This TCR beta chain was profiled in a study of T cells in Graves' hyperthyroidism and ophthalmopathy. TCR beta CDR3 region amplification was performed from RNA transcripts. First-round RT-PCR of the TCR CDR3 relied on the HTBI primer set. Using its own MiXCR run on the multiplex PCR reads, TCRdb lists one record per CDR3 protein. The sample holds under 400,000 distinct CDR3 sequences; more than 20% are singletons and the top ten take more than 60%. This clonotype came up many times. This CDR3 region has 14 residues. The junction had 5 bases not matched to a gene; V was cut back by 3 bases and J by 5 bases. Germline lookup yields CDR1 SGHRS and CDR2 YFSETQ. Hyperthyroidism in the patients, aged 18 to 65, was newly diagnosed and under 2 months in duration. The authors obtained PBMCs from roughly 10 ml of fresh peripheral blood.

The sequenced sample was blood. The sequence was obtained from a middle-aged man with Graves' hyperthyroidism. V gene TRBV5-1 combines with J gene TRBJ2-3, with 8 nucleotides matching TRBD1. This chain's CDR3 is CASSSLDRGDTQYF. CDR3 sequence (DNA): TGCGCCAGCAGCTCTTTAGACAGGGGAGATACGCAGTATTTT. Drawing the rest from reference TRBV5-1 and TRBJ2-3, the complete variable domain is KAGVTQTPRYLIKTRGQQVTLSCSPISGHRSVSWYQQTPGQGLQFLFEYFSETQRNKGNFPGRFSGRQFSNSRSEMNVSTLELGDSALYLCASSSLDRGDTQYFGPGTRLTVL.